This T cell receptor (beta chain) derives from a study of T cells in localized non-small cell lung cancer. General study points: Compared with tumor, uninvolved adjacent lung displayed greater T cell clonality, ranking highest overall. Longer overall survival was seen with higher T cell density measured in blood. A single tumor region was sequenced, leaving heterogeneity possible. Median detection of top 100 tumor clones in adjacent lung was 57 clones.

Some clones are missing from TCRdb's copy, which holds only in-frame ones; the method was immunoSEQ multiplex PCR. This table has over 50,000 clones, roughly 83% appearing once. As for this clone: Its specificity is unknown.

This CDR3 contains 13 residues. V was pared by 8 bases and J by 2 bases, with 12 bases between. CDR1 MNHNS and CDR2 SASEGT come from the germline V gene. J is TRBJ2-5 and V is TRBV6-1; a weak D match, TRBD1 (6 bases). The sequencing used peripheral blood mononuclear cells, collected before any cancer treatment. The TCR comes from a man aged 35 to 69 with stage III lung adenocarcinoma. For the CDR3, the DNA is TGTGCCAGCGCTAGGACAGTTCAAGAGACCCAGTACTTC. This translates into CASARTVQETQYF.